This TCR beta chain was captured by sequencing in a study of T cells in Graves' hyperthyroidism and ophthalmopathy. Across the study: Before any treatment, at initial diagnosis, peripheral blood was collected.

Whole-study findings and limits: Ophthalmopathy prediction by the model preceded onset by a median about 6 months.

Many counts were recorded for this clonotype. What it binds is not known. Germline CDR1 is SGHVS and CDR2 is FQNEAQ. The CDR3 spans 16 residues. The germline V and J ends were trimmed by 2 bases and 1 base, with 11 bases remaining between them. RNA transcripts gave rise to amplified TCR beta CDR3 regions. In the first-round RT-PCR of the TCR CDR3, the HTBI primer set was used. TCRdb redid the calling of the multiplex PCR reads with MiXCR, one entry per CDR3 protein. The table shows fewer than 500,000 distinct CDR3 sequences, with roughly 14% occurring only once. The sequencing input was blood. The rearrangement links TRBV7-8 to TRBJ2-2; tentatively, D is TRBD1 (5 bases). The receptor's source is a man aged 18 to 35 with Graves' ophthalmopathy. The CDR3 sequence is CASSLQGPRNTGELFF. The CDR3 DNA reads TGTGCCAGCAGCTTACAGGGTCCCAGGAACACCGGGGAGCTGTTTTTT.